This TCR beta chain was captured by sequencing in a study of cytomegalovirus exposure and HLA in healthy donors. The trim removed 6 bases at V and 0 bases at J, leaving 5 bases unmatched. The CDR3 runs 13 residues. The V gene's germline CDR1 is SQVTM and CDR2 ANQGSEA. Each donor was healthy, and each was a bone marrow donor. Vbeta (60) and Jbeta (13) primers were used in the PCR. TCRdb keeps only in-frame clones here, not all; method: immunoSEQ multiplex PCR. The repertoire holds tens of thousands of clones, with over 65% as singletons. Concerning this clone: Its cognate antigen is unknown.

Findings and limits, study-wide: About 87% or about 30% of the time was how often most TCR beta V segments were productive, according to an earlier analysis. A few chains tied to CMV proved CMV antigen-specific in vitro. The study dropped some indistinguishable V segments, TRBV6-2 and TRBV6-3 among them.

Input material: PBMCs. This sequence originates from a woman in her forties in good health and CMV-seropositive. The rearrangement links TRBV29-1 to TRBJ2-7; 7 positions match TRBD2. CDR3 loop: CSVGLAASYEQYF. The CDR3 DNA reads TGCAGCGTAGGGCTAGCGGCCTCCTACGAGCAGTACTTC.